This entry concerns a single TCR beta chain. The target antigen is unknown. These data come from a study of blood T cells in healthy people across ages. For the second PCR, which ran for about 7 to 11 cycles, a sample-barcoded 5' primer and a J-beta primer mix were used. TCRdb passed the 5' RACE reads through MiXCR, listing each CDR3 protein once. The table has approximately 1.5 million distinct CDR3 sequences, less than 45% seen once; the top ten hold roughly 3.7%. Study outcomes and limitations: Donors of long life had a larger count of naive CD4+ cells and greater diversity than aged donors. Higher naive T cell percentage went strongly together with higher TCR beta diversity.

The germline V gene has CDR1 MNHEY and CDR2 SVGAGI. The J segment lost 8 bases and the V segment lost 2 bases, leaving 6 bases of the junction unmatched. This CDR3 has 16 amino acids. The receptor comes from a young woman in good health. J is TRBJ1-6 and V is TRBV6-5; 10 nucleotides agree with TRBD1. Sample: blood. CDR3: CASSYRSGTGDSPLHF. DNA of the CDR3: TGTGCCAGCAGTTACCGGTCCGGGACAGGGGATTCACCCCTCCACTTT.